This is a list of T cell receptor beta chains from one sample in a study of blood T cell repertoires in COVID-19. Only in-frame clones appear in the TCRdb table, and some are missing; sequencing was by immunoSEQ multiplex PCR. The table has tens of thousands of clones, over 80% seen once. Sequenced material: peripheral blood. These receptors were collected from a human donor in a cohort sampled during active COVID-19. Each CDR3 is given with its conserved first and last residue. Each record gives: D gene, clone size, V gene, J gene, CDR3 protein, CDR3 DNA. D genes are given only for firm matches. Only part of the rows carry a size: once, few, many, or a class if the clone is expanded.

D: TRBD1; size: few; V: TRBV10-2; J: TRBJ1-6; CDR3: CASGELFLDRVSSPLHF; DNA: TGCGCCAGCGGAGAACTTTTTTTGGACAGGGTAAGTTCACCCCTCCACTTT
D: -; size: -; V: TRBV6-5; J: TRBJ1-5; CDR3: CASSRGQSQPQHF; DNA: TGTGCCAGCAGTCGCGGACAGAGCCAGCCCCAGCATTTT
D: TRBD1; size: -; V: TRBV19; J: TRBJ1-2; CDR3: CASSEDRGRDGYTF; DNA: TGTGCCAGTAGTGAAGACAGGGGGCGCGATGGCTACACCTTC
D: -; size: -; V: TRBV10-2; J: TRBJ1-2; CDR3: CASSEVSGRNYGYTF; DNA: TGCGCCAGCAGTGAAGTCTCAGGGAGGAACTATGGCTACACCTTC
D: -; size: -; V: TRBV7-8; J: TRBJ2-7; CDR3: CASSFRWSYEQYF; DNA: TGTGCCAGCAGCTTCCGCTGGAGCTACGAGCAGTACTTC
D: TRBD1; size: -; V: TRBV5-1; J: TRBJ2-7; CDR3: CASSRAGQDHEQYF; DNA: TGCGCCAGCAGCAGGGCTGGACAGGACCACGAGCAGTACTTC
D: -; size: few; V: TRBV19; J: TRBJ1-5; CDR3: CASSKQLNQPQHF; DNA: TGTGCCAGTAGTAAACAGTTAAATCAGCCCCAGCATTTT
D: -; size: -; V: TRBV2; J: TRBJ2-7; CDR3: CASTVDSSAEQYF; DNA: TGTGCCAGCACGGTTGACTCTTCGGCCGAGCAGTACTTC
D: -; size: -; V: TRBV23-1; J: TRBJ2-7; CDR3: CASSQSQTLWADYEQYF; DNA: TGCGCCAGCAGTCAATCCCAGACCCTGTGGGCTGACTACGAGCAGTACTTC
D: -; size: -; V: TRBV2; J: TRBJ1-2; CDR3: CASSEPQGYGYTF; DNA: TGTGCCAGCAGTGAACCGCAGGGATATGGCTACACCTTC
D: -; size: -; V: TRBV10-2; J: TRBJ1-5; CDR3: CASREGQYQPQHF; DNA: TGCGCCAGTAGGGAGGGGCAGTATCAGCCCCAGCATTTT
D: -; size: -; V: TRBV25-1; J: TRBJ2-5; CDR3: CASSDNLLSETQYF; DNA: TGTGCCAGCAGTGATAATTTGTTATCAGAGACCCAGTACTTC
D: TRBD1; size: few; V: TRBV2; J: TRBJ1-6; CDR3: CASTKTGSSYNSPLHF; DNA: TGTGCCAGCACAAAGACAGGGAGCTCCTATAATTCACCCCTCCACTTT
D: -; size: -; V: TRBV4-2; J: TRBJ1-1; CDR3: CASSQVTGGTEAFF; DNA: TGTGCCAGCAGCCAAGTGACGGGTGGCACTGAAGCTTTCTTT
D: -; size: -; V: TRBV7-9; J: TRBJ2-5; CDR3: CASGAIRGSGETQYF; DNA: TGTGCCAGCGGAGCCATCAGGGGATCAGGAGAGACCCAGTACTTC
D: -; size: -; V: TRBV7-2; J: TRBJ1-6; CDR3: CASSHSGGGSPLHF; DNA: TGTGCCAGCAGTCACTCGGGAGGGGGTTCACCCCTCCACTTT
D: -; size: -; V: TRBV4-1; J: TRBJ2-2; CDR3: CASSQLGGATNTGELFF; DNA: TGCGCCAGCAGCCAACTAGGGGGGGCAACGAACACCGGGGAGCTGTTTTTT
D: TRBD1; size: -; V: TRBV4-2; J: TRBJ1-6; CDR3: CASSPDRANTYNSPLHF; DNA: TGTGCCAGCAGCCCGGACAGGGCCAACACCTATAATTCACCCCTCCACTTT
D: -; size: once; V: TRBV5-1; J: TRBJ2-3; CDR3: CASSLGGSSDTQYF; DNA: TGCGCCAGCAGCTTGGGGGGCTCGTCAGATACGCAGTATTTT
D: -; size: once; V: TRBV7-2; J: TRBJ2-1; CDR3: CASSLRRGPYNEQFF; DNA: TGTGCCAGCAGCTTACGGCGGGGGCCTTACAATGAGCAGTTCTTC
D: -; size: -; V: TRBV12-3/TRBV12-4; J: TRBJ1-5; CDR3: CASSLTGKQPQHF; DNA: TGTGCCAGCAGTTTAACAGGGAAACAGCCCCAGCATTTT
D: TRBD1; size: -; V: TRBV6-6; J: TRBJ1-2; CDR3: CASSSRDRGFWGYTF; DNA: TGTGCCAGCAGTTCCCGGGACAGGGGCTTTTGGGGCTACACCTTC
D: -; size: -; V: TRBV7-2; J: TRBJ1-1; CDR3: CASSSGHRNTEAFF; DNA: TGTGCCAGCAGCTCGGGACACAGGAACACTGAAGCTTTCTTT
D: -; size: -; V: TRBV7-8; J: TRBJ1-1; CDR3: CASSSAAGGTEAFF; DNA: TGTGCCAGCAGCTCAGCGGCGGGGGGCACTGAAGCTTTCTTT
D: TRBD1; size: -; V: TRBV30; J: TRBJ1-3; CDR3: CAWSPGGNSGNTIYF; DNA: TGTGCCTGGAGTCCAGGGGGAAACTCTGGAAACACCATATATTTT
D: -; size: once; V: TRBV30; J: TRBJ1-3; CDR3: CAWRDLEGRANAGNTIYF; DNA: TGTGCCTGGAGGGACCTCGAGGGGAGGGCGAACGCTGGAAACACCATATATTTT
D: TRBD2; size: -; V: TRBV13; J: TRBJ2-7; CDR3: CASSSPGTSFSEQYF; DNA: TGTGCCAGCAGCTCCCCCGGGACTAGCTTCTCCGAGCAGTACTTC
D: TRBD1; size: -; V: TRBV18; J: TRBJ1-1; CDR3: CASSPINVRQGGSEAFF; DNA: TGTGCCAGCTCACCAATAAATGTAAGACAGGGGGGAAGTGAAGCTTTCTTT
D: TRBD2; size: -; V: TRBV7-3; J: TRBJ2-7; CDR3: CASSPGGGVYEQYF; DNA: TGTGCCAGCAGCCCCGGGGGGGGAGTCTACGAGCAGTACTTC
D: TRBD2; size: -; V: TRBV7-2; J: TRBJ2-1; CDR3: CASSLGLAGNNEQFF; DNA: TGTGCCAGCAGCTTAGGTCTAGCGGGCAACAATGAGCAGTTCTTC
D: -; size: -; V: TRBV20-1; J: TRBJ1-2; CDR3: CSAGGSEGYTF; DNA: TGCAGTGCTGGGGGCTCGGAGGGCTACACCTTC
D: -; size: -; V: TRBV28; J: TRBJ2-7; CDR3: CASRGASISYEQYF; DNA: TGTGCCAGCAGGGGGGCCTCCATTTCCTACGAGCAGTACTTC
D: -; size: -; V: TRBV3-1/TRBV3-2; J: TRBJ1-1; CDR3: CASSARGDTEAFF; DNA: TGTGCCAGCAGCGCCAGGGGTGACACTGAAGCTTTCTTT
D: -; size: -; V: TRBV2; J: TRBJ2-7; CDR3: CARTRRSSYEQYF; DNA: TGTGCCAGAACCCGAAGGAGCTCCTACGAGCAGTACTTC
D: TRBD1; size: -; V: TRBV11-1; J: TRBJ1-1; CDR3: CASSSPTGRTTEAFF; DNA: TGTGCCAGCAGCTCTCCGACAGGGAGGACGACTGAAGCTTTCTTT
D: TRBD1; size: -; V: TRBV27; J: TRBJ1-5; CDR3: CASSSDRVGQPQHF; DNA: TGTGCCAGCAGTTCGGACAGGGTCGGTCAGCCCCAGCATTTT
D: -; size: -; V: TRBV7-2; J: TRBJ1-2; CDR3: CASRRSPVLGYTF; DNA: TGTGCCAGCAGGAGGTCGCCCGTACTGGGCTACACCTTC
D: TRBD2; size: -; V: TRBV2; J: TRBJ2-1; CDR3: CASQGAGAAYNEQFF; DNA: TGTGCCTCCCAGGGAGCGGGGGCTGCTTACAATGAGCAGTTCTTC
D: -; size: -; V: TRBV12-5; J: TRBJ1-2; CDR3: CASGPGQYGYTF; DNA: TGTGCTAGTGGGCCTGGACAGTATGGCTACACCTTC
D: TRBD2; size: -; V: TRBV27; J: TRBJ2-7; CDR3: CASSLFLAGTVPYEQYF; DNA: TGTGCCAGCAGTTTATTCCTAGCGGGAACCGTACCCTACGAGCAGTACTTC
D: -; size: -; V: TRBV30; J: TRBJ1-3; CDR3: CAWMPGNSGNTIYF; DNA: TGTGCCTGGATGCCGGGAAATTCTGGAAACACCATATATTTT